The rows below give T cell receptor beta chains drawn from one sample of a study of human T cells and chemical hapten exposure. TCRdb redid the calling of the RACE reads with MiXCR, one entry per CDR3 protein. The sample has 84,000 or so distinct CDR3 sequences, 10% to 13% seen once. This specimen consisted of whole blood, obtained in connection with sensitization to the hapten diphenylcyclopropenone (DPC). These receptors all stem from a woman aged 25 to 45 with alopecia areata. Some clones in this sample may be carry-over from other donors' samples. CDR3s leave out the opening cysteine and the closing phenylalanine or tryptophan. D genes are given only for firm matches. Clone size, where shown, is once, few, many, or a class for clones that have expanded.

clone size,D gene,V gene,J gene,CDR3 length,CDR3 protein
many,.,TRBV7-2,TRBJ2-3,9,ASSLADTQY
.,.,TRBV29-1,TRBJ1-4,13,SVAQGTSTNEKLF
.,.,TRBV28,TRBJ2-7,12,ASSLPLQGNEQY
many,.,TRBV28,TRBJ1-5,11,ASSSGGFQPQH
.,.,TRBV7-9,TRBJ2-2,12,ASSKTPNTGELF
.,.,TRBV19,TRBJ1-2,9,ASFYNYGYT
many,.,TRBV14,TRBJ2-7,11,ASSPGQRVEQY
many,TRBD2,TRBV6-2/TRBV6-3,TRBJ2-1,16,ASSPLTSGIPSLGEQF
many,.,TRBV7-2,TRBJ2-6,15,ASSLVGSVSGANVLT
many,.,TRBV6-2/TRBV6-3,TRBJ1-2,14,ASSYAPGRGNYGYT
.,.,TRBV12-3/TRBV12-4,TRBJ2-3,11,ASSSWGTDTQY
few,TRBD2,TRBV4-2,TRBJ2-1,14,ASSQPSGGGAFEQF
.,TRBD1,TRBV6-5,TRBJ1-1,12,ASRGRTGAREAF
many,.,TRBV7-2,TRBJ2-5,12,ASSFQTGRETQY
many,.,TRBV20-1,TRBJ1-6,11,SAQGERGSPLH
many,TRBD1,TRBV2,TRBJ1-2,11,ASSGGQTYGYT
few,TRBD2,TRBV19,TRBJ2-3,12,ASNLRGRVDTQY
many,.,TRBV4-1,TRBJ1-5,14,ASSQDRGYSNQPQH
.,.,TRBV10-3,TRBJ1-2,13,AISESLGIIYGYT
few,.,TRBV7-2,TRBJ2-3,10,ASSLGEGTQY
few,.,TRBV6-1,TRBJ2-7,12,ASSDYPEKYEQY
many,.,TRBV5-4,TRBJ2-1,13,ASSPGRSSYNEQF
many,.,TRBV5-4,TRBJ1-1,11,ASSLARRGEAF
few,.,TRBV18,TRBJ1-1,15,ASSPRAQGEGYTEAF
.,TRBD1,TRBV28,TRBJ1-6,9,ASTQGQSLL
many,.,TRBV6-1,TRBJ1-3,12,ASSVGTPGNTIY
few,.,TRBV6-6,TRBJ1-1,15,ASSYPNSGTLNTEAF
.,TRBD2,TRBV7-2,TRBJ2-1,13,ASSLVSGAWNEQF
many,TRBD2,TRBV4-1,TRBJ2-1,13,ASSQVGLAFNEQF